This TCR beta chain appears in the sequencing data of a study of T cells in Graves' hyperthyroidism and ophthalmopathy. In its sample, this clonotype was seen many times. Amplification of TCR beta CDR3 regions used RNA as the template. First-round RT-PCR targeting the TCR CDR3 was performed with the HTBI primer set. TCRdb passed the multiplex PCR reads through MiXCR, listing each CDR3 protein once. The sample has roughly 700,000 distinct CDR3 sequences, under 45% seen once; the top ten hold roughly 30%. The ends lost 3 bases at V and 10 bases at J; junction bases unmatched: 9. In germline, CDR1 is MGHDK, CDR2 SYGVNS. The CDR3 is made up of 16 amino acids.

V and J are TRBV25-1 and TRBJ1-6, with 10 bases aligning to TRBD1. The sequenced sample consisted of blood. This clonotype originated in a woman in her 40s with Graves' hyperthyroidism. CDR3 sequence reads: CASSDYTGTGVSPLHF. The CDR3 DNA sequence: TGTGCCAGCAGTGACTACACCGGGACAGGGGTGTCACCCCTCCACTTT.